This entry lists 30 T cell receptor beta chains sequenced from one sample in a study of blood T cell repertoires in COVID-19. Sequencing used immunoSEQ multiplex PCR; TCRdb keeps in-frame clones, though not all of them. Among about 670,000 clones listed, about 87% were seen once. Source material: peripheral blood. These receptor sequences come from a woman aged 18-30 years with acute or convalescent COVID-19.

The sample holds a few counts of this clone. The chain carries TRBV6-4 and TRBJ1-2; 8 bases align to TRBD1. Per the germline V gene, CDR1 is MRHNA and CDR2 is SNTAGT. The CDR3 spans 15 residues. V lost 6 bases and J lost 5; bases outside the gene matches: 11. This CDR3 reads CASSESPDRGYGYTF. The CDR3 nucleotides are TGTGCCAGCAGCGAATCCCCAGACAGGGGATATGGCTACACCTTC.

The J gene is TRBJ1-4, the V gene TRBV9; D might be TRBD1 (6 bases). Trimming removed 4 bases from V and 7 bases from J, with 11 bases in between. The CDR3 contains 13 residues. Germline lookup yields CDR1 SGDLS and CDR2 YYNGEE. The CDR3, as DNA: TGTGCCAGCAGCCCAAAGGACAGTGAAAAACTGTTTTTT. This encodes CASSPKDSEKLFF.

The chain employs TRBV30 and TRBJ1-2; TRBD1 might be the D (5 bases). The germline V gene encodes CDR1 GTSNPN and CDR2 SVGIG (reference sequence). V shed 3 bases and J shed 8 bases, with 19 bases lying between them. CDR3 length: 14 residues. The CDR3 nucleotides are TGTGCCTGGAGGCTGGGGGGGAGTGGACGGGGCTACACCTTC. It encodes CAWRLGGSGRGYTF.

The V and J genes are TRBV7-9 and TRBJ1-3; D possibly corresponds to TRBD1 (5 bases). In germline, CDR1 is SEHNR, CDR2 FQNEAQ (reference sequence). CDR3 length: 15 residues. V was shortened by 7 bases and J by 0 bases, with 13 bases between the two germline ends. CDR3 amino acids: CASTTITGSGNTIYF. DNA for the CDR3: TGTGCCAGCACCACTATAACAGGCTCTGGAAACACCATATATTTT. Looking up the rest from reference TRBV7-9 and TRBJ1-3 gives the full variable domain: DTGVSQNPRHKITKRGQNVTFRCDPISEHNRLYWYRQTLGQGPEFLTYFQNEAQLEKSRLLSDRFSAERPKGSFSTLEIQRTEQGDSAMYLCASTTITGSGNTIYFGEGSWLTVV.

V gene TRBV10-3 combines with J gene TRBJ1-5; 7 nucleotides line up with TRBD1. The CDR3 loop spans 13 amino acids. V shed 6 bases and J 5 bases; nucleotides not matched to a gene: 4. Germline V lookup: CDR1 ENHRY, CDR2 SYGVKD. The CDR3 nucleotides are TGTGCCATCAGGGGGCAGGGGGATCAGCCCCAGCATTTT. As protein: CAIRGQGDQPQHF.

The count of this clone is one. This sample also contains other DNA sequences that code for the same CDR3. The chain carries TRBV24-1 and TRBJ1-2; 9 positions match TRBD1. After removal of 4 bases from V and 2 bases from J, the junction contained 4 bases not matched to a gene. CDR1 and CDR2 (germline): KGHDR, SFDVKD. This CDR3 is built from 15 residues. The CDR3 DNA is TGTGCCACCAGTGACCCGGGACAGGGCAACTATGGCTACACCTTC. Translating it yields CATSDPGQGNYGYTF.

The rearrangement joins TRBV7-2 to TRBJ1-2; D may be TRBD1 (6 bases). V was shortened by 2 bases and J by 2 bases, with 12 bases between the two germline ends. This CDR3 contains 15 residues. Germline assignment: CDR1 SGHTA and CDR2 FQGNSA. The CDR3 DNA follows: TGTGCCAGCAGCTTACAACCCCAGGGGAACTATGGCTACACCTTC. This sequence encodes CASSLQPQGNYGYTF.

The chain is built from TRBV18 and TRBJ1-2, with D possibly being TRBD1 (5 bases). This CDR3 region has 13 residues. Germline V gives CDR1 KGHSH, CDR2 LQKENI. V was cut by 6 bases and J by 6 bases, with 14 bases left in between. The CDR3 DNA follows: TGTGCCAGCTCCCCCGACAGTAGAAATGGCTACACCTTC. Encoded protein: CASSPDSRNGYTF.

The rearrangement joins TRBV1 to TRBJ2-1; TRBD2 is the table's D call and was not checked against the DNA. TRBV1 is a recognized pseudogene. The CDR3 has 17 amino acids. CDR3 coding DNA: TGCACCAGCAGCCAAGACTATCGGGGGGGCTCCTACAATGAGCAGTTCTTC. This gives the protein CTSSQDYRGGSYNEQFF.

This chain connects TRBV7-8 to TRBJ2-6; the match to TRBD1 covers 9 bases. Germline V CDR1 and CDR2: SGHVS, FQNEAQ. J gave up 0 bases and V 1 base, and 10 bases lay outside the gene matches. The CDR3 is 20 residues long. In DNA form, the CDR3 reads TGTGCCAGCAGCTTAGTGTGGCGGACAGGGGCCCCCTCTGGGGCCAACGTCCTGACTTTC. As protein: CASSLVWRTGAPSGANVLTF.

V and J are TRBV18 and TRBJ2-1, with no clear D. Trimming took 3 bases from V and 8 from J, leaving 14 bases between them. CDR1 is KGHSH and CDR2 is LQKENI in the germline V gene. The CDR3 is 14 residues long. CDR3 coding DNA: TGTGCCAGCTCACCCGGGTCCCGACCTGATGAGCAGTTCTTC. Translation gives CASSPGSRPDEQFF. The full variable domain, with the rest looked up from reference TRBV18 and TRBJ2-1, is NAGVMQNPRHLVRRRGQEARLRCSPMKGHSHVYWYRQLPEEGLKFMVYLQKENIIDESGMPKERFSAEFPKEGPSILRIQQVVRGDSAAYFCASSPGSRPDEQFFGPGTRLTVL.

The V call is TRBV30, the J call TRBJ1-2; 7 bases align to TRBD1. V gave up 1 base and J gave up 5 bases; unmatched junction bases: 16. Per the germline V gene, CDR1 is GTSNPN and CDR2 is SVGIG (reference sequence). The CDR3 extends over 17 amino acids. CDR3 coding DNA: TGTGCCTGGAGTGCCCCCTCAAACAGGGGACACTCATATGGCTACACCTTC. Amino acid sequence: CAWSAPSNRGHSYGYTF.

The chain combines TRBV6-5 with TRBJ2-7, with D unclear. This CDR3 comprises 13 residues. V dropped 2 bases and J dropped 5 bases, with 10 bases sitting between them. Germline values: CDR1 MNHEY, CDR2 SVGAGI. The CDR3 bases are TGTGCCAGCAGTTACAGCCAAGACAACGAGCAGTACTTC. Its protein is CASSYSQDNEQYF.

This sequence joins TRBV3-1 (or the pseudogene TRBV3-2) and TRBJ2-1, with 11 bases identical to TRBD1. This CDR3 spans 12 amino acids. CDR1 LGHDT and CDR2 YNNKEL come from the germline V gene (reference sequence). J lost 6 bases, V lost 8 bases, and 0 bases had no gene match. The CDR3: CASGTGGNEQFF. The DNA of the CDR3 is TGTGCCAGCGGGACAGGGGGCAATGAGCAGTTCTTC.

The chain is built from TRBV2 and TRBJ2-5; perhaps TRBD2 as D (5 bases). The CDR3 contains 12 residues. The V end was cut by 9 bases, the J end by 4 bases, with 12 bases between. Germline assignment: CDR1 SNHLY and CDR2 FYNNEI. The CDR3 region is CARTEVSETQYF. The CDR3 coding sequence is TGTGCCAGGACGGAGGTCTCAGAGACCCAGTACTTC.

The chain is built from TRBV9 and TRBJ1-4; D is uncertain. The CDR3 covers 17 residues. V lost 0 bases and J lost 0, with 12 bases in between. CDR1 and CDR2 from the germline V gene are SGDLS and YYNGEE. The CDR3 spells CASSVGGEIATNEKLFF. The CDR3 DNA reads as TGTGCCAGCAGCGTAGGAGGCGAGATTGCAACTAATGAAAAACTGTTTTTT.

The chain uses TRBV6-5 and TRBJ1-1; no clear D. CDR1 is MNHEY, CDR2 SVGAGI, per germline. The CDR3 has 13 amino acids. Trimming left V 2 bases short and J 8 bases short, with 12 bases between. This CDR3 is CASSYPQASEAFF. The CDR3 DNA reads TGTGCCAGCAGTTACCCTCAGGCGTCCGAAGCTTTCTTT.

This clone came up once. V usage is TRBV30 and J usage is TRBJ1-1; a possible D gene is TRBD1 (6 bases). CDR3 length: 12 residues. Trimming removed 5 bases at V and 6 bases at J, with 13 bases between. Germline values: CDR1 GTSNPN, CDR2 SVGIG (reference sequence). The CDR3 protein is CAWGDRTPEAFF. DNA of the CDR3: TGTGCCTGGGGAGACAGGACCCCTGAAGCTTTCTTT.

This chain connects TRBV24-1 to TRBJ1-5; TRBD1 matches at 7 bases. CDR1 and CDR2 (germline): KGHDR, SFDVKD. Trimming took 6 bases from V and 6 from J; bases not matched to a gene: 7. CDR3 size: 14 residues. Here the CDR3 DNA reads TGTGCCACCAGTTTAGGGGGCTCGGTTCAGCCCCAGCATTTT. Encoded protein: CATSLGGSVQPQHF.

This rearrangement joins TRBV25-1 to TRBJ1-2; D is unclear. The CDR3 sequence is 14 residues long. Germline CDR1 is MGHDK and CDR2 is SYGVNS. V shed 4 bases and J shed 6 bases, with 15 bases lying between them. DNA for the CDR3: TGTGCCAGCAGTGCCCGGTCTACTGTCGATGGCTACACCTTC. Protein: CASSARSTVDGYTF.

The chain combines TRBV5-6 with TRBJ2-2; D call uncertain. Germline CDR1 reads SGHDT; CDR2 reads YYEEEE. V gave up 0 bases and J gave up 7 bases, with 10 bases separating them. The CDR3 totals 14 residues. CDR3 nucleotide sequence: TGTGCCAGCAGCTTGGGACTCCCCATCGGGGAGCTGTTTTTT. It encodes CASSLGLPIGELFF.

The rearrangement links TRBV4-1 to TRBJ1-5; 8 bases align to TRBD1. Trimming cost V 0 bases and J 9 bases; bases outside gene matches: 4. Germline CDR1 MGHRA, CDR2 YSYEKL. The CDR3 runs 14 residues. CDR3 in amino acids: CASSQEGQALPQHF. In nucleotides, the CDR3 is TGCGCCAGCAGCCAAGAGGGACAGGCGTTGCCCCAGCATTTT.

J is TRBJ1-5 and V is TRBV9; D uncertain. The CDR3 extends over 16 amino acids. The V end lost 0 bases, the J end lost 3 bases, and 13 bases lay between the germline ends. From germline, CDR1 is SGDLS and CDR2 YYNGEE. This CDR3 is CASSVVPRSYNQPQHF. The CDR3 nucleotides read TGTGCCAGCAGCGTAGTGCCCAGGTCCTACAATCAGCCCCAGCATTTT.

The chain links TRBV19 to TRBJ1-2; possible D gene TRBD1, 5 bases. This CDR3 region has 17 residues. Between the trimmed V and J ends, which lost 0 bases and 4 bases, there was a span of 18 bases. CDR1 and CDR2 from the germline V gene are LNHDA and SQIVND (reference sequence). The CDR3 spells CASSIDDGSGIFYGYTF. CDR3 nucleotides: TGTGCCAGTAGTATAGATGATGGTTCAGGGATTTTCTATGGCTACACCTTC. The whole variable domain, remainder taken from reference TRBV19 and TRBJ1-2, is DGGITQSPKYLFRKEGQNVTLSCEQNLNHDAMYWYRQDPGQGLRLIYYSQIVNDFQKGDIAEGYSVSREKKESFPLTVTSAQKNPTAFYLCASSIDDGSGIFYGYTFGSGTRLTVV.

This chain links TRBV9 with TRBJ1-2; TRBD1 aligns across 7 bases. Germline V CDR1 and CDR2: SGDLS, YYNGEE. The CDR3 extends over 14 amino acids. The V segment lost 0 bases and the J segment 8 bases; nucleotides outside the gene matches: 7. CDR3 in amino acids: CASSVAGQGGGYTF. CDR3 coding DNA: TGTGCCAGCAGCGTAGCCGGGCAGGGGGGCGGCTACACCTTC.

The chain couples TRBV19 to TRBJ1-3; D is undetermined. The germline gives CDR1 LNHDA, CDR2 SQIVND (reference sequence). This CDR3 has 14 amino acids. The V end was cut by 5 bases, the J end by 2 bases, with 10 bases between. CDR3 protein: CASSQQIAGNTIYF. For the CDR3, the DNA is TGTGCCAGTAGTCAACAGATTGCTGGAAACACCATATATTTT.

V gene TRBV7-6 combines with J gene TRBJ1-1; D gene ambiguous. The CDR3 runs to 15 residues. Trimming cost V 1 base and J 0 bases, with 9 bases left between them. CDR1 is SGHVS, CDR2 FNYEAQ, per germline. CDR3 sequence (DNA): TGTGCCAGCAGCTTAGGGGAGGATATGAACACTGAAGCTTTCTTT. This translates into CASSLGEDMNTEAFF. The full variable domain, with the rest looked up from reference TRBV7-6 and TRBJ1-1, is GAGVSQSPRYKVTKRGQDVALRCDPISGHVSLYWYRQALGQGPEFLTYFNYEAQQDKSGLPNDRFSAERPEGSISTLTIQRTEQRDSAMYRCASSLGEDMNTEAFFGQGTRLTVV.

The chain uses TRBV3-1 (or the pseudogene TRBV3-2) and TRBJ1-4; weak D call: TRBD1 (5 bases). CDR1 is LGHDT, CDR2 YNNKEL, per germline (reference sequence). Trimming pared 0 bases from V and 7 bases from J, leaving 6 bases between. The CDR3 extends over 13 amino acids. CDR3 coding DNA: TGTGCCAGCAGCCAAGATGGGGCTGAAAAACTGTTTTTT. This gives the protein CASSQDGAEKLFF.

The sample holds a few counts of this clone. The V gene is TRBV28, the J gene TRBJ1-5; possible D gene TRBD1, 5 bases. V was pared by 2 bases and J by 4 bases, with 12 bases between. The length of the CDR3 is 15 residues. Germline values: CDR1 MDHEN, CDR2 SYDVKM. The CDR3 is CASSLVAGSNQPQHF. CDR3 DNA: TGTGCCAGCAGTTTAGTCGCAGGGTCGAATCAGCCCCAGCATTTT.

CDR3 sequence: CAWSVQNDRENTEAFF. The CDR3 coding sequence is TGTGCCTGGAGTGTACAGAACGACAGGGAGAACACTGAAGCTTTCTTT. The gene calls are TRBV30 and TRBJ1-1; the match to TRBD1 covers 7 bases. This CDR3 is 16 amino acids long. Germline CDR1 reads GTSNPN; CDR2 reads SVGIG (reference sequence). V trimming: 0 bases; J trimming: 1 base; junction bases outside the gene matches: 8.